What follows describes a single TCR beta chain. Those enrolled, adults aged roughly 18 to 89 years, came from some 25 US areas. Donors of Cohort 3 who recovered were those that had two negative PCRs, clearance, or symptom resolution. These data are taken from a study of blood T cell repertoires in COVID-19. V trimming: 5 bases; J trimming: 6 bases; junction bases outside the gene matches: 8. Germline lookup yields CDR1 PRHDT and CDR2 FYEKMQ (reference sequence). The CDR3 spans 15 residues. Profiled with immunoSEQ multiplex PCR; TCRdb holds only in-frame clones, not every one. The table includes about 390,000 clones, around 87% detected once.

V usage is TRBV13 and J usage is TRBJ2-4; 9 bases align to TRBD1. The TCR originated in a woman aged 50 to 60 who had recovered from COVID-19. The sample was PBMCs or T cells enriched from blood (not recorded which). The CDR3 protein is CASSEQGADGNIQYF. The CDR3 DNA reads as TGTGCCAGCAGCGAACAGGGGGCTGATGGAAACATTCAGTACTTC.